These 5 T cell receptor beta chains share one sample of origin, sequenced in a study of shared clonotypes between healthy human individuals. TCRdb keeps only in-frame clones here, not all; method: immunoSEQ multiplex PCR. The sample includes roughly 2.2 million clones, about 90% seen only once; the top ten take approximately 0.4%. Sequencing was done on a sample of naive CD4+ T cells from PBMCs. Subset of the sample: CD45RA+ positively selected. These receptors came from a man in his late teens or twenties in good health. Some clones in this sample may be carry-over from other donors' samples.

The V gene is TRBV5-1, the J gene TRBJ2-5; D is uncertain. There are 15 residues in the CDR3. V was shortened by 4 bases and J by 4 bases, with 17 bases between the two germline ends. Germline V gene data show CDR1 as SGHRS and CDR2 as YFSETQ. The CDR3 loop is CASSLISSSGETQYF. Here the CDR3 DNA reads TGCGCCAGCAGCCTAATCTCGAGCTCGGGAGAGACCCAGTACTTC.

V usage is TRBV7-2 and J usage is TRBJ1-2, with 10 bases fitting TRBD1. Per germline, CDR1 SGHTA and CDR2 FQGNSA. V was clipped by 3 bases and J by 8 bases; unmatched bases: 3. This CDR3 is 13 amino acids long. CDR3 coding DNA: TGTGCCAGCAGCTTGACAGGGGGCGTAGGCTACACCTTC. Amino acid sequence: CASSLTGGVGYTF. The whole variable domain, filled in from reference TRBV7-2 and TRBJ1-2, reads GAGVSQSPSNKVTEKGKDVELRCDPISGHTALYWYRQSLGQGLEFLIYFQGNSAPDKSGLPSDRFSAERTGGSVSTLTIQRTQQEDSAVYLCASSLTGGVGYTFGSGTRLTVV.

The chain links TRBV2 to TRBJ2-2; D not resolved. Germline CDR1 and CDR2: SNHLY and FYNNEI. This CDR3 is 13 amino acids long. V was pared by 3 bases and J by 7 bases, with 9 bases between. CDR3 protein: CASSEWVSGELFF. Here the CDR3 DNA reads TGTGCCAGCAGTGAGTGGGTTAGCGGGGAGCTGTTTTTT.

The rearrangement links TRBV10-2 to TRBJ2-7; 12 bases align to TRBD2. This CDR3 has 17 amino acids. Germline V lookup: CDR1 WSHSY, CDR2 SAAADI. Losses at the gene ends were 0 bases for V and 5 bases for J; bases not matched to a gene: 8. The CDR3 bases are TGCGCCAGCAGTGAGTCGACTCCGGGACTAGCGGGCCACGAGCAGTACTTC. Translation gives CASSESTPGLAGHEQYF.

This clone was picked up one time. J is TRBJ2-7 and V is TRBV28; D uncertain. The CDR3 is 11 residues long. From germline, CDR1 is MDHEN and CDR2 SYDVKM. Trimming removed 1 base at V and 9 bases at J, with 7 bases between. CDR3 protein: CASSLLETQYF. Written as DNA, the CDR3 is TGTGCCAGCAGTTTATTGGAGACGCAGTACTTC.